The 9 T cell receptor beta chains below were found in one sample sequenced in a study of CD8+CD57+ T cells in acquired aplastic anemia. CDR3 and TCR beta VDJ profiling relied on a genomic DNA template. TCRdb re-derived calls from the reads in MiXCR, one entry per CDR3 protein. The data hold hundreds of thousands of distinct CDR3 sequences, with 60% to 80% observed a single time. Sequenced material: sorted CD4+, CD8+, or CD8+CD57+ T cells (not recorded which) from PBMCs. The receptors derive from a human donor in good health, serving as a control.

V is TRBV20-1 and J is TRBJ1-6; D not resolved. CDR3 length: 14 amino acids. Germline values: CDR1 DFQATT, CDR2 SNEGSKA (reference sequence). V dropped 5 bases and J dropped 10 bases, with 18 bases sitting between them. The CDR3 is CSARRTDYGSPLHF. CDR3 coding DNA: TGCAGTGCTCGCCGGACTGACTATGGCTCACCCCTCCACTTT.

V gene TRBV12-5 combines with J gene TRBJ2-1, with TRBD1 identical over 9 bases. The CDR3 is 13 amino acids. Germline loops: CDR1 LGHNT, CDR2 FRNRAP. The CDR3 DNA follows: TGTGCCTGGACGGGACAGGGTTACAATGAGCAGTTCTTC. Protein: CAWTGQGYNEQFF.

This clonotype appeared many times. The rearrangement joins TRBV10-2 to TRBJ1-2; D remains ambiguous. Trimming cost V 2 bases and J 4 bases, with 8 bases left between them. This CDR3 is built from 13 residues. The V gene's germline CDR1 is WSHSY and CDR2 SAAADI. Here the CDR3 reads CASSEADGYGYTF. DNA for the CDR3: TGCGCCAGCAGTGAGGCGGACGGCTATGGCTACACCTTC.

This clonotype was seen only a few times. The CDR3 end shows no conserved phenylalanine or tryptophan, and so a read error is likely. The chain is built from TRBV20-1 and TRBJ2-2, with unresolved D. This CDR3 spans 14 amino acids. CDR1 is DFQATT and CDR2 is SNEGSKA in the germline V gene (reference sequence). V lost 6 bases to trimming and J lost 0 bases, with 11 bases between them. The CDR3 loop reads CSARSRANTGELFS. DNA of the CDR3: TGCAGTGCCAGGAGCAGAGCGAACACCGGGGAGCTGTTTTCT.

The chain recombines TRBV5-6 with TRBJ1-1, with 8 bases that match TRBD1. This CDR3 is built from 16 residues. Germline-derived CDR1 and CDR2 are SGHDT and YYEEEE. With 6 bases clipped from V and 6 bases from J, the junction kept 16 bases outside the gene matches. DNA for the CDR3: TGTGCCAGCAACCGATGGGACAGGACGGGACGTGCTGAAGCTTTCTTT. Encoded protein: CASNRWDRTGRAEAFF.

The DNA for the CDR3 is TGTGCCAGTACCAGGGACAGGGTCTTGGGTCAGCCCCAGCATTTT. Protein sequence: CASTRDRVLGQPQHF. This sequence joins TRBV19 and TRBJ1-5; 9 bases are a match to TRBD1. The germline gives CDR1 LNHDA, CDR2 SQIVND (reference sequence). Unmatched junction bases numbered 10, after V lost 7 bases and J lost 6 bases. This CDR3 contains 15 residues.

This clonotype was counted many times. V usage is TRBV10-1 and J usage is TRBJ1-1; D is unresolved. The CDR3 totals 14 residues. Germline loops: CDR1 WNHNN, CDR2 SYGVQD (reference sequence). V dropped 2 bases and J dropped 5 bases, with 12 bases sitting between them. DNA of the CDR3: TGCGCCAGCAGTGAGAGTCTGGATCGGACTGAAGCTTTCTTT. This codes for CASSESLDRTEAFF.

This clonotype was detected only once. CDR3 coding DNA: TGTGCCAGCAGCTTCTGCGGGAGGCCAGATACGCAGCCCCTCCACTTT. Protein product: CASSFCGRPDTQPLHF. V usage is TRBV7-2 and J usage is TRBJ1-6; D remains unclear. Germline CDR1 and CDR2: SGHTA and FQGNSA. This CDR3 comprises 16 residues. The V end was cut by 3 bases, the J end by 13 bases, with 22 bases between.

V is TRBV2 and J is TRBJ1-1; tentative D call: TRBD1 (5 bases). Germline CDR1 and CDR2: SNHLY and FYNNEI. V lost 6 bases and J lost 4, with 12 bases in between. The CDR3 has 13 residues. The CDR3, as DNA: TGTGCCAGCAGCTTACCTAGGGGCACTGAAGCTTTCTTT. This gives the protein CASSLPRGTEAFF.